The rows below give T cell receptor beta chains drawn from one sample of a study of read filtering for tumor transcriptome and immune sequencing. Using its own MiXCR run on the reads, TCRdb lists one record per CDR3 protein. The repertoire includes tens of thousands of distinct CDR3 sequences, about 19% of them detected once, and about an eighth sits in the top ten. The sequenced sample was a population of CD138-negative cells sorted from bone marrow. Every receptor here comes from a donor at least 40 years old with multiple myeloma. Each CDR3 is given with its conserved first and last residue. Fields, in order: V gene, D gene, clone size, J gene, CDR3 protein, CDR3 DNA. D genes are given only for firm matches. Clone sizes are given selectively: once, few, many, or a class where the clone is expanded.

V: TRBV12-3/TRBV12-4; D: NA; size: many; J: TRBJ2-5; CDR3: CASSLALRGETQYF; DNA: TGTGCCAGCAGTTTAGCGCTACGGGGTGAGACCCAGTACTTC
V: TRBV12-3/TRBV12-4; D: NA; size: NA; J: TRBJ1-1; CDR3: CASGFGRNTEAFF; DNA: TGTGCCAGCGGTTTCGGGAGAAACACTGAAGCTTTCTTT
V: TRBV12-3/TRBV12-4; D: NA; size: NA; J: TRBJ2-4; CDR3: CASNRGAKNIQYF; DNA: TGTGCCAGCAACCGCGGCGCCAAAAACATTCAGTACTTC
V: TRBV20-1; D: NA; size: many; J: TRBJ1-5; CDR3: CSARGQGSQPQHF; DNA: TGCAGTGCTAGAGGGCAGGGAAGTCAGCCCCAGCATTTT
V: TRBV11-2; D: NA; size: few; J: TRBJ2-7; CDR3: CASSPQGYEQYF; DNA: TGTGCCAGCAGCCCACAGGGATACGAGCAGTACTTC
V: TRBV25-1; D: NA; size: many; J: TRBJ2-3; CDR3: CASSEDFLDTQYF; DNA: TGTGCCAGCAGTGAGGATTTTCTCGATACGCAGTATTTT
V: TRBV5-1; D: TRBD2; size: many; J: TRBJ2-1; CDR3: CASSSATGLAYNEQFF; DNA: TGCGCCAGCAGCTCGGCGACGGGACTAGCGTACAATGAGCAGTTCTTC
V: TRBV14; D: TRBD1; size: NA; J: TRBJ1-1; CDR3: CASSQNRGTEAFF; DNA: TGTGCCAGCAGCCAAAACAGGGGAACTGAAGCTTTCTTT
V: TRBV3-1; D: TRBD2; size: NA; J: TRBJ2-7; CDR3: CASSPRLAGGLGEQYF; DNA: TGTGCCAGCAGCCCCCGACTAGCGGGAGGGCTGGGCGAGCAGTACTTC
V: TRBV29-1; D: TRBD2; size: many; J: TRBJ2-5; CDR3: CSVEGGLARNQETQYF; DNA: TGCAGCGTTGAAGGCGGACTAGCGAGGAACCAAGAGACCCAGTACTTC
V: TRBV10-3; D: NA; size: NA; J: TRBJ2-5; CDR3: CAISSSETQYF; DNA: TGTGCCATCAGCTCTTCCGAGACCCAGTACTTC
V: TRBV18; D: NA; size: many; J: TRBJ2-5; CDR3: CASSPSAETQYF; DNA: TGTGCCAGCTCACCGTCTGCTGAGACCCAGTACTTC
V: TRBV3-1; D: NA; size: many; J: TRBJ2-5; CDR3: CASSVMGQETQYF; DNA: TGTGCCAGCAGCGTCATGGGCCAAGAGACCCAGTACTTC
V: TRBV7-2; D: NA; size: NA; J: TRBJ2-1; CDR3: CASSLDGSGPYEQFF; DNA: TGTGCCAGCAGCTTAGACGGGTCTGGGCCCTATGAGCAGTTCTTC
V: TRBV29-1; D: TRBD1; size: many; J: TRBJ2-5; CDR3: CSVEVHRGLAKETQYF; DNA: TGCAGCGTTGAAGTCCACAGGGGGCTTGCGAAAGAGACCCAGTACTTC
V: TRBV20-1; D: TRBD2; size: many; J: TRBJ2-1; CDR3: CSAGPSGGYEQFF; DNA: TGCAGTGCGGGACCTAGCGGGGGGTATGAGCAGTTCTTC
V: TRBV20-1; D: TRBD2; size: many; J: TRBJ2-5; CDR3: CSAERLAGGRGRQETQYF; DNA: TGCAGTGCTGAACGACTAGCGGGAGGGAGGGGACGTCAAGAGACCCAGTACTTC
V: TRBV7-9; D: TRBD2; size: NA; J: TRBJ2-3; CDR3: CASSPHRTSGRARADTQYF; DNA: TGTGCCAGCAGCCCCCACCGGACTAGCGGGAGGGCCAGAGCAGATACGCAGTATTTT
V: TRBV20-1; D: NA; size: many; J: TRBJ2-1; CDR3: CSGRAGTANNEQFF; DNA: TGCAGTGGGAGGGCCGGGACAGCCAACAATGAGCAGTTCTTC
V: TRBV14; D: TRBD2; size: many; J: TRBJ2-1; CDR3: CASSQHSGSSYNEQFF; DNA: TGTGCCAGCAGCCAACACAGCGGGAGCTCCTACAATGAGCAGTTCTTC
V: TRBV2; D: TRBD1; size: many; J: TRBJ2-2; CDR3: CASSDSRGTANTGELFF; DNA: TGTGCCAGCAGTGATTCGAGGGGGACAGCGAACACCGGGGAGCTGTTTTTT
V: TRBV20-1; D: NA; size: many; J: TRBJ1-1; CDR3: CSARDSKEKRAEAFF; DNA: TGCAGTGCTAGAGATTCCAAGGAAAAGAGGGCTGAAGCTTTCTTT